The present TCR beta chain was sequenced within a study of blood T cell repertoires in COVID-19. Trimming cost V 4 bases and J 4 bases, with 10 bases left between them. The CDR3 loop spans 13 amino acids. Germline-derived CDR1 and CDR2 are LGHNA and YSLEER. The data were produced by immunoSEQ multiplex PCR, yet TCRdb's version contains in-frame clones alone and is incomplete. The data contain about 56,000 clones, 89% of them seen just once; the ten biggest clones take up 20% to 25%. Sequenced material: peripheral blood. V gene TRBV4-3 combines with J gene TRBJ1-2, with D tentatively TRBD1 (5 bases). The source is a human donor in a cohort sampled during active COVID-19. DNA of the CDR3: TGCGCCAGCAGCCCGCAGGGAGGCTATGGCTACACCTTC. Translating gives CASSPQGGYGYTF.